A single sample gave rise to the 13 T cell receptor beta chains below, sequenced in a study of cytomegalovirus exposure and HLA in healthy donors. Clones were read by immunoSEQ multiplex PCR, and TCRdb kept only the in-frame ones, dropping some. The profile shows approximately 60,000 clones, just over 90% of them singletons. Sequences were obtained from PBMCs. The receptors derive from a woman younger than 30 in good health and CMV-seronegative.

This chain connects TRBV28 to TRBJ1-2; 7 nucleotides align to TRBD1. Looked up from germline, CDR1 is MDHEN and CDR2 is SYDVKM. V dropped 4 bases and J dropped 4; count of bases not matched to a gene: 9. The CDR3 sequence is 15 residues long. As DNA, the CDR3 is TGTGCCAGCAGTTACAGAACAGGGGAGTTCTATGGCTACACCTTC. Translating gives CASSYRTGEFYGYTF.

The chain combines TRBV9 with TRBJ2-1; TRBD1 agrees at 9 bases. This CDR3 is 15 amino acids long. Germline V gives CDR1 SGDLS, CDR2 YYNGEE. V was clipped by 3 bases and J by 7 bases; unmatched bases: 8. The CDR3 DNA sequence: TGTGCCAGCAGCGCCACAGGGGGCGTCAGGAATGAGCAGTTCTTC. Protein: CASSATGGVRNEQFF.

This rearrangement joins TRBV6-6 to TRBJ2-2; perhaps TRBD2 as D (6 bases). Germline CDR1 MNHNY, CDR2 SVGAGI (reference sequence). V was pared by 5 bases and J by 6 bases, with 13 bases between. There are 14 residues in the CDR3. CDR3 sequence: CASSPSGTAGELFF. CDR3 nucleotides: TGTGCCAGCAGTCCCTCCGGGACTGCCGGGGAGCTGTTTTTT.

The CDR3 DNA sequence: TGTGCCAGCAGCCGACAGGAAACGAGTCGAACTGAAGCTTTCTTT. It is translated as CASSRQETSRTEAFF. V and J are TRBV5-6 and TRBJ1-1, with a possible D match to TRBD1 (6 bases). The CDR3 is 15 amino acids. Trimming left V 4 bases short and J 5 bases short, with 18 bases between. Germline V gene sequence: CDR1 SGHDT, CDR2 YYEEEE.

This chain uses TRBV7-6 with TRBJ2-1, with D perhaps matching TRBD2 (5 bases). This CDR3 has 19 residues. V dropped 5 bases and J dropped 0 bases, with 23 bases sitting between them. The germline V gene encodes CDR1 SGHVS and CDR2 FNYEAQ. The CDR3 region has the DNA TGTGCCAGCAGCCCGGAGCTGCCGGAGGTAGGAAGCTCCTACAATGAGCAGTTCTTC. Translation gives CASSPELPEVGSSYNEQFF.

V is TRBV18 and J is TRBJ1-2, with a weak D call TRBD1 (6 bases). V lost 4 bases and J 2 bases, leaving 8 bases between the germline ends. CDR3 length: 13 amino acids. The germline V gene has CDR1 KGHSH and CDR2 LQKENI. The CDR3 DNA sequence: TGTGCCAGCTCACACGGACAGAACTATGGCTACACCTTC. It codes for CASSHGQNYGYTF.

The rearrangement joins TRBV28 to TRBJ1-2, with D unresolved. Trimming shortened V by 3 bases and J by 1 base, and 3 bases separated the two germline ends. This CDR3 has 12 amino acids. In germline, CDR1 is MDHEN, CDR2 SYDVKM. The CDR3 coding sequence is TGTGCCAGCAGTTTTCTTAACTATGGCTACACCTTC. Protein sequence: CASSFLNYGYTF.

The CDR3 region has the DNA TGTGCCAGCAGCTCCAGGCGTACCGGCGCTGAAGCTTTCTTT. This sequence encodes CASSSRRTGAEAFF. The rearrangement links TRBV6-5 to TRBJ1-1, with D unclear. This CDR3 is 14 amino acids long. CDR1 MNHEY and CDR2 SVGAGI come from the germline V gene. V dropped 6 bases and J dropped 6 bases, with 17 bases sitting between them.

V usage is TRBV11-2 and J usage is TRBJ2-5; 8 nucleotides agree with TRBD1. V shed 5 bases and J 3 bases; nucleotides not matched to a gene: 8. The CDR3 consists of 15 residues. Germline CDR1 SGHAT, CDR2 FQNNGV. CDR3 loop: CASSPGSGGKETQYF. CDR3 nucleotide sequence: TGTGCCAGCAGCCCAGGGTCAGGGGGCAAAGAGACCCAGTACTTC.

J is TRBJ1-2 and V is TRBV18, with 12 bases identical to TRBD1. The CDR3 has 17 residues. With V trimmed by 0 bases and J by 8 bases, 10 bases remained unmatched. Germline V gene lookup returns CDR1 KGHSH and CDR2 LQKENI. The DNA of the CDR3 is TGTGCCAGCTCACCACCGGGACAGGGGGCGAAGATTCGAGGCTACACCTTC. Amino acids: CASSPPGQGAKIRGYTF.

The chain couples TRBV7-6 to TRBJ2-5, with TRBD1 as a possible D gene (5 bases). Trimming pared 5 bases from V and 2 bases from J, leaving 9 bases between. Germline V CDR1 and CDR2: SGHVS, FNYEAQ. The CDR3 contains 13 residues. The CDR3 sequence is CASSRRQQETQYF. In DNA form, the CDR3 reads TGTGCCAGCAGCAGACGACAGCAAGAGACCCAGTACTTC. The full variable domain, with the rest looked up from reference TRBV7-6 and TRBJ2-5, is GAGVSQSPRYKVTKRGQDVALRCDPISGHVSLYWYRQALGQGPEFLTYFNYEAQQDKSGLPNDRFSAERPEGSISTLTIQRTEQRDSAMYRCASSRRQQETQYFGPGTRLLVL.

V usage is TRBV7-9 and J usage is TRBJ2-6; D possibly corresponds to TRBD2 (6 bases). CDR1 and CDR2 from the germline V gene are SEHNR and FQNEAQ (reference sequence). The V and J ends lost 5 bases and 12 bases respectively, with 11 bases between them. CDR3 length: 12 amino acids. The CDR3 DNA follows: TGTGCCAGCAGCGGGACTCGGGCCGTCCTGACTTTC. Its protein product is CASSGTRAVLTF.

V is TRBV13 and J is TRBJ2-7; 10 positions agree with TRBD2. With 8 bases clipped from V and 3 bases from J, the junction kept 10 bases outside the gene matches. CDR1 is PRHDT and CDR2 is FYEKMQ in the germline V gene (reference sequence). The CDR3 extends over 15 amino acids. CDR3 region: CASGSRTSGLYEQYF. The DNA for the CDR3 is TGTGCCAGCGGCTCCCGGACTAGCGGACTCTACGAGCAGTACTTC. The full variable domain, in which reference TRBV13 and TRBJ2-7 provide the parts outside the CDR3, is AAGVIQSPRHLIKEKRETATLKCYPIPRHDTVYWYQQGPGQDPQFLISFYEKMQSDKGSIPDRFSAQQFSDYHSELNMSSLELGDSALYFCASGSRTSGLYEQYFGPGTRLTVT.